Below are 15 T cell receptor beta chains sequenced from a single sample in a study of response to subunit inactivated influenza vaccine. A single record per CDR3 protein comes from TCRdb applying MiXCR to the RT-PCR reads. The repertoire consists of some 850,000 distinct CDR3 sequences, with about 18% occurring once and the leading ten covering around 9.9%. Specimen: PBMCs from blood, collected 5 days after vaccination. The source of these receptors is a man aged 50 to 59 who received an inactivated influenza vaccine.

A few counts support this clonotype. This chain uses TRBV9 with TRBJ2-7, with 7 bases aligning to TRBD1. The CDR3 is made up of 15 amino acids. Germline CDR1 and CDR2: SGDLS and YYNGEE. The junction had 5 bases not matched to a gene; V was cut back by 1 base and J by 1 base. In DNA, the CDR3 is TGTGCCAGCAGCGTATCCGGGACAGATTCCTACGAGCAGTACTTC. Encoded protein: CASSVSGTDSYEQYF.

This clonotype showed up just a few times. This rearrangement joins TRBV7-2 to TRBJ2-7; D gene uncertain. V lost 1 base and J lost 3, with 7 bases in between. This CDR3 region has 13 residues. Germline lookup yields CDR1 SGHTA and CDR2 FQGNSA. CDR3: CASSLEIGYEQYF. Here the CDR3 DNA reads TGTGCCAGCAGCTTAGAAATCGGCTACGAGCAGTACTTC.

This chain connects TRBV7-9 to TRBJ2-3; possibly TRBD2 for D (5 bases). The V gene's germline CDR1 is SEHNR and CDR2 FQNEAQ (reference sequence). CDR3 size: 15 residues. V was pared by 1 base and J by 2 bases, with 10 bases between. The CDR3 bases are TGTGCCAGCAGCTTAGGTTTGGACTTCACAGATACGCAGTATTTT. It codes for CASSLGLDFTDTQYF.

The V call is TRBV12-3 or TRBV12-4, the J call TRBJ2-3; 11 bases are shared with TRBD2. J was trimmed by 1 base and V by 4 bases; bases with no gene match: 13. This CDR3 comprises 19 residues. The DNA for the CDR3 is TGTGCCAGCAGTTCAAACCGACTAGCGGGGTTTGCAGGCACAGATACGCAGTATTTT. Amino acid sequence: CASSSNRLAGFAGTDTQYF.

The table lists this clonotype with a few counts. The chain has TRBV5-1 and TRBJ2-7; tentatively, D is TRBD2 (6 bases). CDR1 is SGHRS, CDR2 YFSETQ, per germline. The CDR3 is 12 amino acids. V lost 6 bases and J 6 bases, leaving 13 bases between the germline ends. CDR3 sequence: CASKEGSAEQYF. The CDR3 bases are TGCGCCAGCAAGGAGGGGTCGGCCGAGCAGTACTTC.

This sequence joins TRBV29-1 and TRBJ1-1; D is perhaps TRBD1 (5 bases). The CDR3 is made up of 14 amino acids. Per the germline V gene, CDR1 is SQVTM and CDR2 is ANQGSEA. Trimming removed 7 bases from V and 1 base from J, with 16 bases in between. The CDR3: CSGVVQVGNTEAFF. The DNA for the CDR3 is TGCAGCGGAGTGGTACAGGTAGGGAACACTGAAGCTTTCTTT.

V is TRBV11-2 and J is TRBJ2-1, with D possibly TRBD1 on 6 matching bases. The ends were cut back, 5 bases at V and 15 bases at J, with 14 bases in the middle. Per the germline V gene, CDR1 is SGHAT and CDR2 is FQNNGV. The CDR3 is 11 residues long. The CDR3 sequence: CASSMDHRAFF. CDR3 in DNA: TGTGCCAGCAGCATGGACCACAGGGCGTTCTTC.

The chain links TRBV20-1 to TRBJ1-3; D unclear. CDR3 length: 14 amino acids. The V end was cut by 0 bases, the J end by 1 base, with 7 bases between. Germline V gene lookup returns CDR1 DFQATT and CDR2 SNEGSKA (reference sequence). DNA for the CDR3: TGCAGTGCTAGAGAGTGGATATCTGGAAACACCATATATTTT. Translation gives CSAREWISGNTIYF.

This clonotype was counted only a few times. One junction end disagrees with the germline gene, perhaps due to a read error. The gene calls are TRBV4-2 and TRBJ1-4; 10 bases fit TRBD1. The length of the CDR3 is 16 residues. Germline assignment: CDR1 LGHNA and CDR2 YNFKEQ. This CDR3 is CASRQDPGTGDEKLFF. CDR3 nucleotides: TGTGCCAGCAGACAAGATCCTGGGACAGGGGATGAAAAACTGTTTTTT.

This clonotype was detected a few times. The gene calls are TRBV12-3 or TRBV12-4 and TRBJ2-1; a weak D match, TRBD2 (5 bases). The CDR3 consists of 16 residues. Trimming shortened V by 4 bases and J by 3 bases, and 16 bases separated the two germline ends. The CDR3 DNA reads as TGTGCCAGCAGTTGGGGTCCGGGCGACTACTACAATGAGCAGTTCTTC. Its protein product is CASSWGPGDYYNEQFF.

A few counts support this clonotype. The CDR3 region is CASSLLGEPNEQFF. DNA of the CDR3: TGTGCCAGCAGTCTATTGGGCGAGCCCAATGAGCAGTTCTTC. V and J are TRBV12-3 or TRBV12-4 and TRBJ2-1; D unresolved. Trimming stripped 5 bases from V and 6 bases from J, with 14 bases between. The CDR3 is 14 amino acids.

Here the CDR3 reads CASSQGDRDNEQFF. The CDR3 nucleotides are TGTGCCAGCAGCCAAGGGGACAGGGACAATGAGCAGTTCTTC. The chain has TRBV4-2 and TRBJ2-1; TRBD1 agrees at 9 bases. The CDR3 runs 14 residues. Germline lookup yields CDR1 LGHNA and CDR2 YNFKEQ. V was clipped by 1 base and J by 5 bases; unmatched bases: 0.

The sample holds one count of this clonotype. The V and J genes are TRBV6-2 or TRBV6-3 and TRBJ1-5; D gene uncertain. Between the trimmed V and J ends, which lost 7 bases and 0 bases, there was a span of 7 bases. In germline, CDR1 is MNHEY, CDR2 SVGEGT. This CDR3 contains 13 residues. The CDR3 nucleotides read TGTGCCAGCAAACTGTATAGCAATCAGCCCCAGCATTTT. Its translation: CASKLYSNQPQHF.

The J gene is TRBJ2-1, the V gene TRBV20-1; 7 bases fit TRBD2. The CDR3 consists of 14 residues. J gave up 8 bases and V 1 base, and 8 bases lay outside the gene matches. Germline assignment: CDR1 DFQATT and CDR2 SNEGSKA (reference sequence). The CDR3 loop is CSARVREGLDEQFF. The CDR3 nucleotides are TGCAGTGCTAGAGTCAGGGAGGGTCTCGATGAGCAGTTCTTC.

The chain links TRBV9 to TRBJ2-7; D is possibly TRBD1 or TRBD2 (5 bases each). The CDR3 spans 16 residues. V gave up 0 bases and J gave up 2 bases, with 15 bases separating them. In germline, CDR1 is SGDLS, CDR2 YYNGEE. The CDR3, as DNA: TGTGCCAGCAGCGTAGGGGACGGGGCGAGGACCTACGAGCAGTACTTC. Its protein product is CASSVGDGARTYEQYF.